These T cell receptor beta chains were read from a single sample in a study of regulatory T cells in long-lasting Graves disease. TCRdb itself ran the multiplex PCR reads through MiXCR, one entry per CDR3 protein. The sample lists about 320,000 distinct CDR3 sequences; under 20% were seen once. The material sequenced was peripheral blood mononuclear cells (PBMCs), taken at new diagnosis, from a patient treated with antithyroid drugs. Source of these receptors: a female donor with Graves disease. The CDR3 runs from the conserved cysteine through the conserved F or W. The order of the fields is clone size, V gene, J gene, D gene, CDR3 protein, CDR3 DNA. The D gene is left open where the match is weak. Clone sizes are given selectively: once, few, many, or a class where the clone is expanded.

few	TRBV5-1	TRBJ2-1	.	CASSLMGHTYNEQFF	TGCGCCAGCAGCTTGATGGGACACACCTACAATGAGCAGTTCTTC
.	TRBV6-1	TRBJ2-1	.	CASSPGTPRREQFF	TGTGCCAGCAGCCCCGGGACTCCCCGCAGAGAGCAGTTCTTC
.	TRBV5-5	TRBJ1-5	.	CASSHRGRPQHF	TGTGCCAGCAGCCACCGGGGGAGGCCCCAGCATTTT
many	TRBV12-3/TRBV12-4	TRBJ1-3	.	CASSLDLRSGNTIYF	TGTGCCAGCAGTTTAGATCTCCGCTCTGGAAACACCATATATTTT
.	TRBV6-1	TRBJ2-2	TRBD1	CASSEAGGAGGELFF	TGTGCCAGCAGCGAGGCAGGGGGCGCGGGAGGGGAGCTGTTTTTT
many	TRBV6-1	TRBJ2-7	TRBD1	CNGFQGTASYEQYF	TGTAATGGGTTTCAGGGGACAGCCTCCTACGAGCAGTACTTC
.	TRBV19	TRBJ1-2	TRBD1	CASTDRGLDGYTF	TGTGCCAGCACGGACAGGGGGCTGGATGGCTACACCTTC
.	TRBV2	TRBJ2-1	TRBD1	CASSQGQELNEQFF	TGTGCCAGCAGCCAAGGACAGGAACTAAATGAGCAGTTCTTC
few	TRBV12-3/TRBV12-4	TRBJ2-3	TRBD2	CASRVGLAGAGGTDTQYF	TGTGCCAGCAGAGTTGGACTAGCGGGAGCGGGAGGCACAGATACGCAGTATTTT
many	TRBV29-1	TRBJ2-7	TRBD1	CSVETGTGYYEQYF	TGCAGCGTAGAAACCGGGACAGGGTACTACGAGCAGTACTTC
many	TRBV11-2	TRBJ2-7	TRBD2	CASSLKGTSGKQYF	TGTGCCAGCAGCTTAAAAGGGACTAGCGGGAAGCAGTACTTC
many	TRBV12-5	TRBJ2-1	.	CASGLVTASNPSSYNEQFF	TGTGCTAGTGGTTTGGTTACGGCTTCAAACCCAAGCTCCTACAATGAGCAGTTCTTC
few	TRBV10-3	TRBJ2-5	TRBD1	CAISDQSGTGRGETQYF	TGTGCCATCAGTGACCAATCCGGGACAGGGAGGGGAGAGACCCAGTACTTC
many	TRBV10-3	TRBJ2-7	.	CAISEYAGAYEQYF	TGTGCCATCAGTGAGTATGCCGGGGCCTACGAGCAGTACTTC
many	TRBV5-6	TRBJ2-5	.	CASSVGLQQETQYF	TGTGCCAGCAGCGTCGGGCTCCAGCAAGAGACCCAGTACTTC
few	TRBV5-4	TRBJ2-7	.	CASRQDLYEQYF	TGTGCCAGCAGGCAGGATCTCTACGAGCAGTACTTC
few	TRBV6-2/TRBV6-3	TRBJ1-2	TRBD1	CASSHRDRALTNGYTF	TGTGCCAGCAGTCACCGGGACAGGGCGCTAACTAATGGCTACACCTTC
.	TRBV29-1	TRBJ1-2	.	CSVGEGAALGYTF	TGCAGCGTTGGGGAAGGGGCCGCCCTAGGCTACACCTTC
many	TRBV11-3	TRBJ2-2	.	CASSLDSGLGQRLLMNTGELFF	TGTGCCAGCAGCTTAGATTCAGGATTAGGACAGCGGCTGTTGATGAACACCGGGGAGCTGTTTTTT
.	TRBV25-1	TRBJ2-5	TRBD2	CASSYLGRGLAGGTQYF	TGTGCCAGCAGTTACTTGGGAAGGGGACTAGCGGGAGGGACCCAGTACTTC
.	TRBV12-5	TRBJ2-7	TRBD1	CASGPHKTSPGQGACEQYF	TGTGCTAGTGGTCCTCACAAAACCTCCCCGGGACAGGGGGCCTGCGAGCAGTACTTC
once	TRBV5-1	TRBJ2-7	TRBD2	CASSLFSGRAHYEQYF	TGCGCCAGCAGCTTGTTTAGCGGGAGGGCCCACTACGAGCAGTACTTC
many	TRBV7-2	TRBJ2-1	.	CASSYGQGPYNEQFF	TGTGCCAGCAGCTATGGGCAGGGGCCCTACAATGAGCAGTTCTTC
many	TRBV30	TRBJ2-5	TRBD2	CAWSGWELAAQETQYF	TGTGCCTGGAGTGGGTGGGAGCTAGCGGCCCAAGAGACCCAGTACTTC
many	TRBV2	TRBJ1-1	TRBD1	CASREQGAGTEAFF	TGTGCCAGCAGAGAACAGGGGGCGGGCACTGAAGCTTTCTTT
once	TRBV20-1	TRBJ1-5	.	CSARDGMTLSNQPQHF	TGCAGTGCTAGAGATGGGATGACCCTTAGCAATCAGCCCCAGCATTTT
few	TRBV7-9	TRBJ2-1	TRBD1	CASSFVRGRVKNEQFF	TGTGCCAGCAGCTTCGTCAGGGGGCGGGTTAAAAATGAGCAGTTCTTC
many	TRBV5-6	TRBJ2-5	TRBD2	CASSLAPGLAGVVQETQYF	TGTGCCAGCAGCTTGGCACCGGGACTAGCGGGAGTGGTTCAAGAGACCCAGTACTTC
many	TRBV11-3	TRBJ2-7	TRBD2	CASAGTSGRVRDEQYF	TGTGCCAGCGCCGGGACTAGCGGGAGAGTGAGGGACGAGCAGTACTTC
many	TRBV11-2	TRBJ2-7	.	CASSLDVLGTRRGYEQYF	TGTGCCAGCAGCTTAGATGTGTTGGGGACCCGCCGCGGGTACGAGCAGTACTTC
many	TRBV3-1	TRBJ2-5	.	CASSSFVGGTQYF	TGTGCCAGCAGCAGCTTTGTGGGGGGGACCCAGTACTTC
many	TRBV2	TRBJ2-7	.	CASTLYRRTQAYEQYF	TGTGCCAGCACCCTCTACCGCCGGACTCAGGCCTACGAGCAGTACTTC
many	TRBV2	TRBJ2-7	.	CASSEAVGSEQYF	TGTGCCAGCAGTGAAGCGGTAGGGAGCGAGCAGTACTTC
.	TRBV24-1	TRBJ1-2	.	CATSDPQEGINYGYTF	TGTGCCACCAGTGATCCCCAGGAGGGGATAAACTATGGCTACACCTTC
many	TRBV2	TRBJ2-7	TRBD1	CASSSWDRLTYEQYF	TGTGCCAGCAGTTCCTGGGACAGATTAACCTACGAGCAGTACTTC
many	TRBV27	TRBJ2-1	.	CASSSGQLPYNEQFF	TGTGCCAGCAGTAGCGGGCAACTCCCCTACAATGAGCAGTTCTTC
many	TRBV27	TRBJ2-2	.	CATSRPPAGELFF	TGTGCCACTTCCAGACCCCCGGCCGGGGAGCTGTTTTTT
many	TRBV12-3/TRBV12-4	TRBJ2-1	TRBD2	CASTLPWASGDNEQFF	TGTGCCAGCACTCTGCCTTGGGCTAGCGGCGACAATGAGCAGTTCTTC
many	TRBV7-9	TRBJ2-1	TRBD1	CASSLANRGPSTYNEQFF	TGTGCCAGCAGCTTAGCCAACAGGGGTCCCTCCACCTACAATGAGCAGTTCTTC
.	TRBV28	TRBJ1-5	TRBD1	CASTTGDEVGNQPQHF	TGTGCCAGCACTACAGGGGATGAGGTTGGCAATCAGCCCCAGCATTTT
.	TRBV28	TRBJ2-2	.	CASTLPLPGELFF	TGTGCCAGCACCCTACCCCTTCCCGGGGAGCTGTTTTTT
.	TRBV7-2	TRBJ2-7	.	CASSPGDRAGEQYF	TGTGCCAGCAGTCCTGGGGATAGGGCAGGCGAGCAGTACTTC
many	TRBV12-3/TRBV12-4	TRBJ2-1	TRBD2	CASSLTSGDNEQFF	TGTGCCAGCAGTTTGACTAGCGGGGACAATGAGCAGTTCTTC
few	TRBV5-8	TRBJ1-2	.	CASSPQGHRPPDGYTF	TGTGCCAGCAGCCCCCAAGGTCATCGCCCTCCAGATGGCTACACCTTC